Below are 13 T cell receptor beta chains sequenced from a single sample in a study of T-cell reconstitution after alpha-beta-depleted transplantation in children. TCRbeta library construction was performed incorporating unique molecular identifiers. TCRdb re-called the PCR reads through MiXCR, storing one row per CDR3 protein. The repertoire consists of around 800,000 distinct CDR3 sequences, with around 15% occurring once and the leading ten covering approximately 5%. The sample in question was PBMCs, mostly from graft donor cells, obtained 360 days after TCRalphabeta/CD19-depleted stem cell transplant. The receptor source for this set is a male patient aged 10 to 17 who had a stem cell transplant for acute lymphoblastic leukemia, so the T cells may come from the graft donor.

CDR3 sequence (DNA): TGTGCCAGCAGTGAGGACCGTTCGAACACCGGGGAGCTGTTTTTT. Amino acid sequence: CASSEDRSNTGELFF. The chain uses TRBV6-1 and TRBJ2-2; D is undetermined. V dropped 3 bases and J dropped 0 bases, with 8 bases sitting between them. CDR1 and CDR2 from the germline V gene are MNHNS and SASEGT. The CDR3 extends over 15 amino acids.

This clonotype was observed at least ten times. The CDR3 loop reads CASRLAVYNEQFF. The CDR3 DNA reads TGTGCCAGTAGACTAGCTGTATACAATGAGCAGTTCTTC. This rearrangement joins TRBV25-1 to TRBJ2-1, with 7 bases identical to TRBD2. The J segment lost 4 bases and the V segment lost 9 bases, leaving 6 bases of the junction unmatched. CDR1 and CDR2 (germline): MGHDK, SYGVNS. CDR3 size: 13 residues.

CDR3 amino acids: CASSKEPGRETQYF. The CDR3 DNA reads TGTGCCAGCAGCAAAGAACCGGGTCGAGAGACCCAGTACTTC. The V gene is TRBV5-4, the J gene TRBJ2-5; D unresolved. Per the germline V gene, CDR1 is SGHNT and CDR2 is YYREEE (reference sequence). This CDR3 is built from 14 residues. Trimming shortened V by 4 bases and J by 4 bases, and 14 bases separated the two germline ends.

The chain uses TRBV5-8 and TRBJ1-5; D uncertain. V lost 1 base and J lost 7, with 12 bases in between. Germline assignment: CDR1 SGHTS and CDR2 YDEGEE. This CDR3 has 14 residues. CDR3 sequence: CASSLRWVAQPQHF. The CDR3 coding sequence is TGTGCCAGCAGCTTGAGATGGGTCGCCCAGCCCCAGCATTTT.

This clonotype was seen ten or more times. This chain links TRBV4-1 with TRBJ2-4; D gene ambiguous. The length of the CDR3 is 16 residues. Germline V gives CDR1 MGHRA, CDR2 YSYEKL. Between the trimmed V and J ends, which lost 3 bases and 4 bases, there was a span of 16 bases. CDR3 DNA: TGCGCCAGCAGCCATATTCTGGTCAGTCGAAAAAACATTCAGTACTTC. It encodes CASSHILVSRKNIQYF.

The chain carries TRBV19 and TRBJ2-6; D is unclear. Germline V gene data show CDR1 as LNHDA and CDR2 as SQIVND (reference sequence). The CDR3 contains 13 residues. V was cut by 2 bases and J by 4 bases, with 3 bases left in between. CDR3 sequence (DNA): TGTGCCAGTAGTATAACCGGGGCCAACGTCCTGACTTTC. This codes for CASSITGANVLTF.

This clonotype was observed many times. CDR3 in amino acids: CATSDYAGGIGWNEQFF. The CDR3 nucleotides read TGTGCCACCAGTGATTACGCGGGGGGGATCGGTTGGAATGAGCAGTTCTTC. The chain employs TRBV24-1 and TRBJ2-1; 9 nucleotides align to TRBD2. From germline, CDR1 is KGHDR and CDR2 SFDVKD. The CDR3 runs 17 residues. The J segment lost 7 bases and the V segment lost 2 bases, leaving 11 bases of the junction unmatched.

This clonotype appeared a few times. This chain uses TRBV12-3 or TRBV12-4 with TRBJ2-3; D might be TRBD1 (6 bases). The CDR3 contains 14 residues. The V and J ends lost 7 bases and 6 bases respectively, with 17 bases between them. CDR3 in DNA: TGTGCCAGCAAAAGGGACACCTCCTTCGATACGCAGTATTTT. This codes for CASKRDTSFDTQYF.

This chain links TRBV29-1 with TRBJ1-1, with D unclear. The V end was cut by 7 bases, the J end by 1 base, with 10 bases between. The CDR3 is 12 amino acids. CDR1 and CDR2 (germline): SQVTM, ANQGSEA. The CDR3 DNA follows: TGCAGCGGACACTGGTCGAACACTGAAGCTTTCTTT. Its protein is CSGHWSNTEAFF.

This clonotype was detected a few times. The CDR3 DNA reads TGTGCCAGCAGCCTGGGACCGGAGAACACTGAAGCTTTCTTT. Protein product: CASSLGPENTEAFF. This chain joins TRBV7-3 and TRBJ1-1; D may be TRBD1 (5 bases). Per germline, CDR1 SGHTA and CDR2 FQGTGA. Trimming cost V 5 bases and J 1 base, with 11 bases left between them. The CDR3 consists of 14 residues.

This clonotype appeared a few times. The V call is TRBV10-3, the J call TRBJ2-1; 13 positions match TRBD2. The CDR3 is made up of 18 amino acids. Germline V gene lookup returns CDR1 ENHRY and CDR2 SYGVKD. V dropped 3 bases and J dropped 1; count of bases not matched to a gene: 6. CDR3 in amino acids: CAISDTSGRARSYNEQFF. DNA for the CDR3: TGTGCCATCAGTGACACTAGCGGGAGGGCCAGGTCCTACAATGAGCAGTTCTTC.

This clonotype showed up just a few times. The rearrangement uses TRBV29-1 and TRBJ2-3; 10 bases align to TRBD2. This CDR3 spans 15 amino acids. Germline-derived CDR1 and CDR2 are SQVTM and ANQGSEA. Written as DNA, the CDR3 is TGCAAACTTCTTTCGACTAGCGGGTTCACAGATACGCAGTATTTT. Translation gives CKLLSTSGFTDTQYF.

The chain uses TRBV7-8 and TRBJ1-4, with 8 bases matching TRBD1. The CDR3 is 16 residues long. Germline values: CDR1 SGHVS, CDR2 FQNEAQ. J was trimmed by 6 bases and V by 1 base; bases with no gene match: 7. The CDR3 DNA follows: TGTGCCAGCAGCTTAGGGACGTCAGGGGGCGATGAAAAACTGTTTTTT. Its protein product is CASSLGTSGGDEKLFF. The full variable domain, rest sourced from reference TRBV7-8 and TRBJ1-4, is GAGVSQSPRYKVAKRGQDVALRCDPISGHVSLFWYQQALGQGPEFLTYFQNEAQLDKSGLPSDRFFAERPEGSVSTLKIQRTQQEDSAVYLCASSLGTSGGDEKLFFGSGTQLSVL.